These T cell receptor beta chains were read from a single sample in a study of cytomegalovirus exposure and HLA in healthy donors. Sequencing was performed with immunoSEQ multiplex PCR; in TCRdb, only in-frame clones are kept and a portion is missing. Among about 160,000 clones listed, roughly four fifths were seen once. The sample taken for sequencing was PBMCs. Source of these receptors: a man aged 50 to 60 in good health and CMV-seropositive. CDR3s include the opening cysteine and the closing phenylalanine or tryptophan. A D gene is named only where the DNA matches it firmly. Expanded clones are given a class, and other clones once, few, many or no size at all.

abundance | len | d_gene | j_gene | v_gene | CDR3nt | CDR3aa
. | 16 | . | TRBJ1-2 | TRBV4-1 | TGCGCCAGCAGCCAAGGGTACGCGAGGAGTAACTATGGCTACACCTTC | CASSQGYARSNYGYTF
. | 16 | TRBD2 | TRBJ2-3 | TRBV5-1 | TGCGCCAGCAGCTTCGGGCGGGAGCCCCCCACAGATACGCAGTATTTT | CASSFGREPPTDTQYF
few | 14 | . | TRBJ1-1 | TRBV28 | TGTGCCAGCAGTTTCGCTCCGGGGAACACTGAAGCTTTCTTT | CASSFAPGNTEAFF
. | 14 | . | TRBJ2-7 | TRBV19 | TGTGCCAGTAGTAGCGGGACGGTAGCCTACGAGCAGTACTTC | CASSSGTVAYEQYF
. | 15 | . | TRBJ2-2 | TRBV19 | TGTGCCAGTAGTAACTACGGGAGAAACACCGGGGAGCTGTTTTTT | CASSNYGRNTGELFF
once | 13 | . | TRBJ2-5 | TRBV28 | TGTGCCAGCAGTTTAGGGGCAGGGCAGACCCAGTACTTC | CASSLGAGQTQYF
once | 13 | . | TRBJ2-7 | TRBV6-5 | TGTGCCAGCAGTTACGCAGGGGCCTACGAGCAGTACTTC | CASSYAGAYEQYF
. | 14 | . | TRBJ2-7 | TRBV7-2 | TGTGCCAGCGGCTCGACAGGTCCCTCCTACGAGCAGTACTTC | CASGSTGPSYEQYF
. | 14 | . | TRBJ1-1 | TRBV19 | TGTGCCAGTAGTCTCGGACAGCCGAACACTGAAGCTTTCTTT | CASSLGQPNTEAFF
. | 13 | . | TRBJ2-5 | TRBV6-5 | TGTGCCAGCAGCGTGGGCCCCCGAGAGACCCAGTACTTC | CASSVGPRETQYF
. | 15 | TRBD2 | TRBJ2-1 | TRBV5-1 | TGCGCCAGCAGCCCCGGACTAGCGGTCTGGCATGAGCAGTTCTTC | CASSPGLAVWHEQFF
. | 16 | TRBD1 | TRBJ2-1 | TRBV11-2 | TGTGCCAGCAGCTTAGCTGGGGGGACAGGAGGCAATGAGCAGTTCTTC | CASSLAGGTGGNEQFF
. | 14 | . | TRBJ2-1 | TRBV18 | TGTGCCAGCTCACCCGGGGGACCCTACAATGAGCAGTTCTTC | CASSPGGPYNEQFF
. | 15 | . | TRBJ2-2 | TRBV18 | TGTGCCAGCTCACCAAGGGGAGGGAACACCGGGGAGCTGTTTTTT | CASSPRGGNTGELFF